The 17 T cell receptor beta chains in this list originate from one sample, sequenced in a study of siplizumab effects on memory and regulatory T cells. Assay used: immunoSEQ multiplex PCR; TCRdb lists only in-frame clones, some missing. The sample lists 100,000 or so clones, approximately 94% occurring once. Input material: Tregs sorted from blood. The source of these receptors is a human donor in good health.

The chain couples TRBV7-9 to TRBJ2-1; TRBD1 matches 8 bases. With 1 base clipped from V and 7 bases from J, the junction kept 3 bases outside the gene matches. From germline, CDR1 is SEHNR and CDR2 FQNEAQ (reference sequence). The CDR3 runs to 14 residues. The DNA for the CDR3 is TGTGCCAGCAGCTTAGTTCAGGGGGCAAATGAGCAGTTCTTC. Translation gives CASSLVQGANEQFF. The variable domain in full, completed from reference TRBV7-9 and TRBJ2-1, reads DTGVSQNPRHKITKRGQNVTFRCDPISEHNRLYWYRQTLGQGPEFLTYFQNEAQLEKSRLLSDRFSAERPKGSFSTLEIQRTEQGDSAMYLCASSLVQGANEQFFGPGTRLTVL.

CDR3 protein: CASREEAGGVYEQFF. The DNA of the CDR3 is TGCGCCAGCAGAGAGGAAGCGGGAGGGGTTTATGAGCAGTTCTTC. The chain combines TRBV10-2 with TRBJ2-1, with TRBD2 matching 10 bases. With 6 bases clipped from V and 8 bases from J, the junction kept 10 bases outside the gene matches. The CDR3 is 15 amino acids. Germline V gene lookup returns CDR1 WSHSY and CDR2 SAAADI.

The rearrangement links TRBV7-2 to TRBJ1-3; D call uncertain. Deletions cut 1 base from V and 2 bases from J, with 12 bases between. Germline V gene data show CDR1 as SGHTA and CDR2 as FQGNSA. This CDR3 spans 16 amino acids. CDR3 bases: TGTGCCAGCAGCTTAGATGGTGGGGTAACTGGAAACACCATATATTTT. It specifies CASSLDGGVTGNTIYF.

This clone was observed a single time. This chain connects TRBV6-5 to TRBJ2-5, with TRBD1 identical over 8 bases. V lost 0 bases, J lost 1 base, and 4 bases stayed unmatched. Looked up from germline, CDR1 is MNHEY and CDR2 is SVGAGI. The CDR3 is made up of 16 amino acids. CDR3 amino acids: CASSYSPGGAQETQYF. CDR3 DNA sequence: TGTGCCAGCAGTTACTCTCCAGGGGGCGCCCAAGAGACCCAGTACTTC.

This chain joins TRBV6-5 and TRBJ2-7; D is ambiguous. CDR1 is MNHEY, CDR2 SVGAGI, per germline. This CDR3 comprises 13 residues. V was shortened by 0 bases and J by 6 bases, with 9 bases between the two germline ends. CDR3: CASSYSPRGEQYF. CDR3 nucleotide sequence: TGTGCCAGCAGTTACTCCCCCCGTGGCGAGCAGTACTTC.

The chain couples TRBV29-1 to TRBJ1-3, with unresolved D. Trimming took 7 bases from V and 2 from J, leaving 9 bases between them. This CDR3 has 12 amino acids. CDR1 and CDR2 (germline): SQVTM, ANQGSEA. The CDR3 protein is CSALFPGNTIYF. CDR3 DNA sequence: TGCAGCGCCCTGTTTCCTGGAAACACCATATATTTT. Drawing the rest from reference TRBV29-1 and TRBJ1-3, the complete variable domain is SAVISQKPSRDICQRGTSLTIQCQVDSQVTMMFWYRQQPGQSLTLIATANQGSEATYESGFVIDKFPISRPNLTFSTLTVSNMSPEDSSIYLCSALFPGNTIYFGEGSWLTVV.

The chain uses TRBV7-2 and TRBJ2-2; the match to TRBD2 covers 14 bases. Germline loops: CDR1 SGHTA, CDR2 FQGNSA. The CDR3 is made up of 18 amino acids. V shed 3 bases, J shed 4 bases, and the junction held 7 bases outside the gene matches. CDR3 residues: CASSLSGTSGSTTGELFF. CDR3 nucleotide sequence: TGTGCCAGCAGCTTGTCCGGGACTAGCGGGAGTACCACCGGGGAGCTGTTTTTT.

V and J are TRBV9 and TRBJ1-1, with unresolved D. Germline lookup yields CDR1 SGDLS and CDR2 YYNGEE. The CDR3 is 13 amino acids. Trimming shortened V by 1 base and J by 4 bases, and 8 bases separated the two germline ends. CDR3: CASSVSRFTEAFF. DNA of the CDR3: TGTGCCAGCAGCGTAAGCAGGTTCACTGAAGCTTTCTTT.

The genes are TRBV5-1 and TRBJ2-3; 7 bases fit TRBD2. Germline V lookup: CDR1 SGHRS, CDR2 YFSETQ. The CDR3 runs 17 residues. After removal of 2 bases from V and 3 bases from J, the junction contained 12 bases not matched to a gene. In DNA, the CDR3 is TGCGCCAGCAGCTTACATGTTTTGACGGGGGGTACAGATACGCAGTATTTT. It specifies CASSLHVLTGGTDTQYF.

This clone appeared once. The chain combines TRBV5-6 with TRBJ2-6, with TRBD1 identical over 7 bases. This CDR3 comprises 16 residues. Germline lookup yields CDR1 SGHDT and CDR2 YYEEEE. The ends lost 2 bases at V and 4 bases at J; junction bases unmatched: 6. DNA for the CDR3: TGTGCCAGCAGCTTTCGACAGGGAGCAGGGGCCAACGTCCTGACTTTC. As protein: CASSFRQGAGANVLTF.

The chain employs TRBV5-1 and TRBJ1-4; D is unclear. Germline V gene lookup returns CDR1 SGHRS and CDR2 YFSETQ. There are 18 residues in the CDR3. Trimming pared 2 bases from V and 8 bases from J, leaving 25 bases between. The CDR3 nucleotides are TGCGCCAGCAGCTTCTCGTATTTACCAGGCGGAGCTGTAGAAAAACTGTTTTTT. This codes for CASSFSYLPGGAVEKLFF.

This sequence joins TRBV7-3 and TRBJ2-7; no reliable D call. This CDR3 has 13 residues. The germline V gene encodes CDR1 SGHTA and CDR2 FQGTGA. V was shortened by 2 bases and J by 7 bases, with 12 bases between the two germline ends. In nucleotides, the CDR3 is TGTGCCAGCAGCTTATCCCCAGGTCTGGAGCAGTACTTC. Translated: CASSLSPGLEQYF. Full variable domain (missing parts from reference TRBV7-3 and TRBJ2-7): GAGVSQTPSNKVTEKGKYVELRCDPISGHTALYWYRQSLGQGPEFLIYFQGTGAADDSGLPNDRFFAVRPEGSVSTLKIQRTERGDSAVYLCASSLSPGLEQYFGPGTRLTVT.

The gene calls are TRBV7-8 and TRBJ1-5; weak D call: TRBD1 (5 bases). The CDR3 covers 16 residues. Deletions cut 3 bases from V and 2 bases from J, with 14 bases between. Germline CDR1 reads SGHVS; CDR2 reads FQNEAQ. Here the CDR3 DNA reads TGTGCCAGCAGCTTTGGTTGGACAACCGGCAATCAGCCCCAGCATTTT. Translated: CASSFGWTTGNQPQHF.

On this clone itself: One end of the junction varies from germline; a read error may be responsible. The rearrangement joins TRBV6-6 to TRBJ1-5; 7 nucleotides agree with TRBD1. There are 16 residues in the CDR3. Looked up from germline, CDR1 is MNHNY and CDR2 is SVGAGI (reference sequence). The CDR3 coding sequence is TGTGCCAGCAGTCCCCCCGGGACAGCTAGCATTCAGCCCCAGCATTTT. It specifies CASSPPGTASIQPQHF.

The V gene is TRBV15, the J gene TRBJ2-5; D is uncertain. Trimming removed 3 bases at V and 1 base at J, with 6 bases between. Per the germline V gene, CDR1 is LNHNV and CDR2 is YYDKDF (reference sequence). The CDR3 has 13 residues. CDR3 sequence: CATSSTVQETQYF. DNA for the CDR3: TGTGCCACCAGCAGCACAGTCCAAGAGACCCAGTACTTC.

This clone was picked up one time. The V gene is TRBV7-6, the J gene TRBJ2-5, with 8 bases matching TRBD2. Germline lookup yields CDR1 SGHVS and CDR2 FNYEAQ. The length of the CDR3 is 16 residues. The V segment lost 4 bases and the J segment 7 bases; nucleotides outside the gene matches: 14. The chain's CDR3 is CASSSLQAGVVGTQYF. In nucleotides, the CDR3 is TGTGCCAGCAGCTCGCTTCAAGCGGGAGTGGTTGGGACCCAGTACTTC.

This clone was seen a single time. The chain uses TRBV18 and TRBJ1-1; D not resolved. The length of the CDR3 is 15 residues. In germline, CDR1 is KGHSH, CDR2 LQKENI. Trimming cost V 8 bases and J 6 bases, with 22 bases left between them. CDR3 coding DNA: TGTGCCAGCGCGTCGGGTCTTTTAACTCGACCTGAAGCTTTCTTT. Protein product: CASASGLLTRPEAFF.